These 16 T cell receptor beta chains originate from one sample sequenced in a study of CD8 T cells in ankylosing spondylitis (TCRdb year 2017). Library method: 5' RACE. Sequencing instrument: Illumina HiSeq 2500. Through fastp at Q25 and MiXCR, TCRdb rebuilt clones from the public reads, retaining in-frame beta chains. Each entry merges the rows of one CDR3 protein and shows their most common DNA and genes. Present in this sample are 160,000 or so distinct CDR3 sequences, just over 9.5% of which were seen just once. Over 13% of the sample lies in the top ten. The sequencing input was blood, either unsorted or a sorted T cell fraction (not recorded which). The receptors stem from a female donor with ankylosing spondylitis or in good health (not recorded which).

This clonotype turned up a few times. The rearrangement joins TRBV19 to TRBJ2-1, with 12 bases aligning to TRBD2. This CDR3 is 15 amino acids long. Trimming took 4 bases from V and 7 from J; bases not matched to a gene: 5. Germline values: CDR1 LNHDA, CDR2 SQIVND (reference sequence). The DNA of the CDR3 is TGTGCCAGTAGTAGATTCGGACTAGCGGGAAATGAGCAGTTCTTC. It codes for CASSRFGLAGNEQFF. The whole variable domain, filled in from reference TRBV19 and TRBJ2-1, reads DGGITQSPKYLFRKEGQNVTLSCEQNLNHDAMYWYRQDPGQGLRLIYYSQIVNDFQKGDIAEGYSVSREKKESFPLTVTSAQKNPTAFYLCASSRFGLAGNEQFFGPGTRLTVL.

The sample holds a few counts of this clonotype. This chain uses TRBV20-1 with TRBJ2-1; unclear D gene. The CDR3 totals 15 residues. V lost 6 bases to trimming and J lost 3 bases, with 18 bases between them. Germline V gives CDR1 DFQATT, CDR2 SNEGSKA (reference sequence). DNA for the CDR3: TGCAGTGCCCCCGCTCTACAAGGCATCTACAATGAGCAGTTCTTC. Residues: CSAPALQGIYNEQFF.

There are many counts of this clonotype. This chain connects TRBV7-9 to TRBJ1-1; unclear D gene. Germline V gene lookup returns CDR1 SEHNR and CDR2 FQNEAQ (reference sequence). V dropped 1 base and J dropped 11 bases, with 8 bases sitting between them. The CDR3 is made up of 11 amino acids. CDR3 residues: CASSLENEAFF. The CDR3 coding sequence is TGTGCCAGCAGCTTAGAGAATGAGGCTTTCTTT.

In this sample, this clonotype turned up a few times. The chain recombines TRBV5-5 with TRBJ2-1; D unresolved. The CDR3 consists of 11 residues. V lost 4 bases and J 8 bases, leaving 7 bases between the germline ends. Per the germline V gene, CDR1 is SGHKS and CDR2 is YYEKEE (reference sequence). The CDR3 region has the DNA TGTGCCAGCAGCATCACCGATGAGCAGTTCTTC. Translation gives CASSITDEQFF.

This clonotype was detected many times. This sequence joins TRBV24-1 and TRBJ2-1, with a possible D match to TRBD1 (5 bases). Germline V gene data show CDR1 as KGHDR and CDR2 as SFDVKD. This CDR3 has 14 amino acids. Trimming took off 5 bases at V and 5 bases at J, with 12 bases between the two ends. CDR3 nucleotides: TGTGCCACCAGTGGGGGCAGGACGGACAATGAGCAGTTCTTC. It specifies CATSGGRTDNEQFF.

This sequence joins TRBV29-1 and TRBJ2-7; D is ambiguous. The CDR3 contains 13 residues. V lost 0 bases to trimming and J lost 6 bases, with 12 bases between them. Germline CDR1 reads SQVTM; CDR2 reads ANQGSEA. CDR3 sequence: CSVEEGSGGEQYF. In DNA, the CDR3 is TGCAGCGTTGAAGAGGGGTCTGGTGGCGAGCAGTACTTC.

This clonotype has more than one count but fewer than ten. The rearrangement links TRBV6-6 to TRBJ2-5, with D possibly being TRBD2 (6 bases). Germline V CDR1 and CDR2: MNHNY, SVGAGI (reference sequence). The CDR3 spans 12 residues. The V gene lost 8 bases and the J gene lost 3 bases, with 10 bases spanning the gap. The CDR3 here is CASYGGEETQYF. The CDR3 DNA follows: TGTGCCAGCTACGGAGGGGAAGAGACCCAGTACTTC.

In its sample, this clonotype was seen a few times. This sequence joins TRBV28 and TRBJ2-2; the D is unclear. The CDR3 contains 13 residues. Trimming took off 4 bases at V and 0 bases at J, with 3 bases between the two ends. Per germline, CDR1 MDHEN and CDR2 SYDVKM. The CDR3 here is CASSYANTGELFF. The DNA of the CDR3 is TGTGCCAGCAGTTATGCGAACACCGGGGAGCTGTTTTTT.

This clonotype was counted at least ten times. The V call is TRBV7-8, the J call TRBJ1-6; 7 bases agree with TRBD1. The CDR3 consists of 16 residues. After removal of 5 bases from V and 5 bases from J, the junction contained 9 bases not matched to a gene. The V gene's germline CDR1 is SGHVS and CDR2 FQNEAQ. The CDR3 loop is CASSPPDRRNNSPLHF. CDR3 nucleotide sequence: TGTGCCAGCAGCCCCCCGGACAGGAGAAATAATTCACCCCTCCACTTT.

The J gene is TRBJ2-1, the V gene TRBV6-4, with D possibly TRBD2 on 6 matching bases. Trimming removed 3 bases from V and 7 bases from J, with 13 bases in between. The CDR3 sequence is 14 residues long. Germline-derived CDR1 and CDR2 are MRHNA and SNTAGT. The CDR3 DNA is TGTGCCAGCAGTGAGACTAGTGAGGGGAATGAGCAGTTCTTC. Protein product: CASSETSEGNEQFF.

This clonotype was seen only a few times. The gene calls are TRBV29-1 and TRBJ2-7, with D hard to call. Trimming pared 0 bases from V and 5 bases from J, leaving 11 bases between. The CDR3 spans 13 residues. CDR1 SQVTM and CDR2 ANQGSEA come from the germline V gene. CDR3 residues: CSVEDLTANEQYF. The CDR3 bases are TGCAGCGTTGAAGATCTTACGGCGAACGAGCAGTACTTC.

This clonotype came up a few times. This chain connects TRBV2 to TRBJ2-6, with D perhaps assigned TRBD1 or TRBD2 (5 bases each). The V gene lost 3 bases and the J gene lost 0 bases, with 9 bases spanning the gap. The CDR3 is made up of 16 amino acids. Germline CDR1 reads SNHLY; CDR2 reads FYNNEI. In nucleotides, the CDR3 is TGTGCCAGCAGTGAGAGAGGGACCTCTGGGGCCAACGTCCTGACTTTC. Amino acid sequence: CASSERGTSGANVLTF. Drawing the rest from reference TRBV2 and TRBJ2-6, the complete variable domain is EPEVTQTPSHQVTQMGQEVILRCVPISNHLYFYWYRQILGQKVEFLVSFYNNEISEKSEIFDDQFSVERPDGSNFTLKIRSTKLEDSAMYFCASSERGTSGANVLTFGAGSRLTVL.

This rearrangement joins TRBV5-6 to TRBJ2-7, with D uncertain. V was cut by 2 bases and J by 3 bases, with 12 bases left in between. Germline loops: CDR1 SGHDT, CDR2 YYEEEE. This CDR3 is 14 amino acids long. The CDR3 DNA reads TGTGCCAGCAGCTTAGTGGGGAATGTCTACGAGCAGTACTTC. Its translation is CASSLVGNVYEQYF.

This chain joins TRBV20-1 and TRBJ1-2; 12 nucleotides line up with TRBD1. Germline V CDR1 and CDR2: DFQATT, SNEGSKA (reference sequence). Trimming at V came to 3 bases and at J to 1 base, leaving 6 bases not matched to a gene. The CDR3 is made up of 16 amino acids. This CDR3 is CSARTGQGAYNYGYTF. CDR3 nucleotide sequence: TGCAGTGCTAGGACGGGACAGGGGGCGTATAACTATGGCTACACCTTC.

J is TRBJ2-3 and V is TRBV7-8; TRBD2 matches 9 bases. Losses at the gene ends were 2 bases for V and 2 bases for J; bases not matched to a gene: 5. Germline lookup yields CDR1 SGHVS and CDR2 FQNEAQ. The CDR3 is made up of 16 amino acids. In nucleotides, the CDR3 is TGTGCCAGCAGCTTACTGCTAGCGGGACCCACAGATACGCAGTATTTT. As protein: CASSLLLAGPTDTQYF.

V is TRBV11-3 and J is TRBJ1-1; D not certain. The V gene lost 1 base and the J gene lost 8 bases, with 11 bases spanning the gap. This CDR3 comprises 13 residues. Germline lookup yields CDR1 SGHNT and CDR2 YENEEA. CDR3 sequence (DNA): TGTGCCAGCAGCTTAGGTACCGCCAGCGAAGCTTTCTTT. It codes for CASSLGTASEAFF.